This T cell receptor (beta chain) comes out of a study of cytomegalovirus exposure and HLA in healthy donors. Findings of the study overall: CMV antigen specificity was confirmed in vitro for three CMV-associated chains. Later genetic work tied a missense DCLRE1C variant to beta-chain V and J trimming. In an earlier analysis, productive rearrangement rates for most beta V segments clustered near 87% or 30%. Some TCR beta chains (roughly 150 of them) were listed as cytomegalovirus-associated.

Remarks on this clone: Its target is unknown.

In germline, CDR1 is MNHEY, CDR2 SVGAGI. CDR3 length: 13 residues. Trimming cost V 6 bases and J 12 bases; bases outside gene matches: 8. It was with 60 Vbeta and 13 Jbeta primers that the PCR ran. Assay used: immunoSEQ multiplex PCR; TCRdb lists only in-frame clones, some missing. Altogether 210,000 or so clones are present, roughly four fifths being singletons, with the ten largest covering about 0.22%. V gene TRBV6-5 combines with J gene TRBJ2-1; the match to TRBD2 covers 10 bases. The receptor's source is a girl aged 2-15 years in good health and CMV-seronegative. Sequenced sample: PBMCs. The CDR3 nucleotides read TGTGCCAGCAGGACAACTAGCGGGAACCGGCAGTTCTTC. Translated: CASRTTSGNRQFF.